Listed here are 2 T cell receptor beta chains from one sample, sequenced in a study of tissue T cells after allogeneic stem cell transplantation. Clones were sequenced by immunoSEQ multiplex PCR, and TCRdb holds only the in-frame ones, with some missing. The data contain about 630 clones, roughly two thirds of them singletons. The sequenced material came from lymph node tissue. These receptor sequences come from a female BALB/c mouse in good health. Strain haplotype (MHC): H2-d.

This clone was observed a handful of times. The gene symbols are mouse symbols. The covered CDR3 bases are TGTGCCAGCAGTGGGGACTGGGGGTTGGAGGAACAGTAC. The encoded protein is CASSGDWGLEEQY. The entire CDR3 protein reads CASSGDWGLEEQYF. The chain joins TRBV13-3 to TRBJ2-7, with 11 bases lining up with TRBD2. The sequenced fragment ends 1 residue before the CDR3 boundary, so the rest is inferred from the germline J gene. The J segment lost 7 bases and the V segment lost 3 bases, leaving 6 bases of the junction unmatched. CDR1 is NNHDY and CDR2 is SYVADS in the germline V gene. The CDR3 is 14 amino acids.

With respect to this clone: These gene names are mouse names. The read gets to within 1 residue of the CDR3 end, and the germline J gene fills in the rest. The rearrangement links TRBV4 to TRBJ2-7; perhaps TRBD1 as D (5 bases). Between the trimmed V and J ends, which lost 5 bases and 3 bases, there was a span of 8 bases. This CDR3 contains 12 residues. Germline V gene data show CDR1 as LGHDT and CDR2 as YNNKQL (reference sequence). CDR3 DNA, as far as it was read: TGTGCCAGCAGCCAGACAGTCTATGAACAGTAC. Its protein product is CASSQTVYEQY. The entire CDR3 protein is CASSQTVYEQYF.